This T cell receptor beta chain was recorded in a study of T-cell reconstitution after alpha-beta-depleted transplantation in children. This clonotype was seen more than once but under ten times. Its matching antigen is unknown. Broader study findings: Several hundred rapidly expanded clones from non-depleted graft cells reportedly supplied alpha-beta T cells about two months post-transplant. Diversity and T-cell counts at one year after transplant derived mostly from new T cells.

Researchers prepared the TCRbeta library using unique molecular identifiers, the study reports. Each CDR3 protein is one row after TCRdb ran MiXCR on the PCR reads. The sample consists of around 500,000 distinct CDR3 sequences, around 23% of them appearing once. Trimming removed 1 base from V and 0 bases from J; junction bases left unmatched: 9. The CDR3 length is 19 residues. Germline V lookup: CDR1 SGHVS, CDR2 FNYEAQ. The sequencing used PBMCs, mostly from graft donor cells, collected 360 days after TCRalphabeta/CD19-depleted stem cell transplant. V gene TRBV7-6 combines with J gene TRBJ2-1; 10 positions agree with TRBD2. This TCR was sampled from a boy under two years old who had a stem cell transplant for acute myeloid leukemia, so the T cells may come from the graft donor. The CDR3 DNA reads as TGTGCCAGCAGCTTAGAGGCGAGCGGGGGGGACAGCTCCTACAATGAGCAGTTCTTC. Its protein is CASSLEASGGDSSYNEQFF.